A single sample is the source of the 22 T cell receptor beta chains below, sequenced in a study of regulatory T cells in long-lasting Graves disease. The time point denotes: newly diagnosed GD, antithyroid drugs for less than 3 months. Scientists built the TCR library using RNA that was extracted from PBMCs. The TCR beta library used iRepertoire HTBI primers with Arm-PCR amplification of CDR3. TCRdb redid the calling of the multiplex PCR reads with MiXCR, one entry per CDR3 protein. The sample lists around 250,000 distinct CDR3 sequences; 15% to 20% were seen once. These same records also appear under a second study, on T cells in Graves' hyperthyroidism and ophthalmopathy.

The material sequenced was peripheral blood mononuclear cells (PBMCs), taken at new diagnosis, from a patient treated with antithyroid drugs. Receptors were obtained from a woman younger than 45 with Graves disease.

This clonotype was observed many times. The chain joins TRBV29-1 to TRBJ2-7; D is undetermined. The CDR3 covers 12 residues. Germline V gene lookup returns CDR1 SQVTM and CDR2 ANQGSEA. V lost 3 bases, J lost 2 bases, and 8 bases lay in between. The CDR3 is CSVEGKPYEQYF. CDR3 sequence (DNA): TGCAGCGTTGAGGGGAAACCCTACGAGCAGTACTTC.

The chain is built from TRBV15 and TRBJ1-2; tentatively, D is TRBD1 (6 bases). In germline, CDR1 is LNHNV, CDR2 YYDKDF (reference sequence). The CDR3 totals 15 residues. V was shortened by 0 bases and J by 0 bases, with 8 bases between the two germline ends. The CDR3 nucleotides read TGTGCCACCAGCAGAGAGGACAGCCCTAACTATGGCTACACCTTC. Translated, it gives CATSREDSPNYGYTF.

This clonotype was detected many times. V and J are TRBV12-3 or TRBV12-4 and TRBJ2-3; a possible D gene is TRBD1 (5 bases). CDR3 length: 14 residues. V lost 3 bases, J lost 4 bases, and 11 bases lay in between. Here the CDR3 reads CASSLRQGPDTQYF. As DNA, the CDR3 is TGTGCCAGCAGTTTGAGGCAGGGTCCAGATACGCAGTATTTT.

V gene TRBV2 combines with J gene TRBJ2-3; 13 bases line up with TRBD2. The CDR3 extends over 16 amino acids. Germline CDR1 reads SNHLY; CDR2 reads FYNNEI. Losses at the gene ends were 6 bases for V and 2 bases for J; bases not matched to a gene: 5. The CDR3 DNA reads as TGTGCCAGCAGCTCCGGACTAGCGGGAGCCACAGATACGCAGTATTTT. Protein product: CASSSGLAGATDTQYF.

The sample holds many counts of this clonotype. The chain recombines TRBV19 with TRBJ1-6; D ambiguous. The CDR3 length is 13 residues. Germline CDR1 is LNHDA and CDR2 is SQIVND (reference sequence). V was shortened by 6 bases and J by 8 bases, with 11 bases between the two germline ends. The DNA of the CDR3 is TGTGCCAGTAGGGTAGACACCTATTCACCCCTCCACTTT. Translating it yields CASRVDTYSPLHF.

A note on this clonotype: The junction differs from germline at one of its ends, possibly a read error. This chain joins TRBV7-7 and TRBJ2-7, with a weak D call TRBD2 (6 bases). The CDR3 totals 17 residues. Germline-derived CDR1 and CDR2 are SSHAT and FNYEAQ (reference sequence). CDR3 in amino acids: CASSLAPVGGSRYEQYF. Here the CDR3 DNA reads TGTGCTAGCAGCTTAGCGCCAGTCGGGGGATCTAGGTACGAGCAGTACTTC.

At least ten counts were recorded for this clonotype. V is TRBV20-1 and J is TRBJ2-1, with 9 bases fitting TRBD2. This CDR3 has 15 residues. Germline V gene lookup returns CDR1 DFQATT and CDR2 SNEGSKA (reference sequence). The ends lost 5 bases at V and 11 bases at J; junction bases unmatched: 16. The CDR3 sequence is CSAVLGRGGRGKQFF. The CDR3 DNA sequence: TGCAGTGCTGTTCTGGGGCGGGGGGGCCGAGGGAAGCAGTTCTTC.

This clonotype was detected a few times. The chain is built from TRBV5-4 and TRBJ2-7; D not resolved. CDR1 is SGHNT, CDR2 YYREEE, per germline (reference sequence). The CDR3 is 13 amino acids. The V and J ends lost 0 bases and 7 bases respectively, with 11 bases between them. The CDR3 protein is CASSLVFSREQYF. CDR3 nucleotides: TGTGCCAGCAGCTTGGTATTCTCAAGGGAGCAGTACTTC. Complete variable domain (other parts from reference TRBV5-4 and TRBJ2-7): ETGVTQSPTHLIKTRGQQVTLRCSSQSGHNTVSWYQQALGQGPQFIFQYYREEENGRGNFPPRFSGLQFPNYSSELNVNALELDDSALYLCASSLVFSREQYFGPGTRLTVT.

This clonotype was counted many times. The V gene is TRBV5-5, the J gene TRBJ1-1, with D hard to call. The CDR3 is 15 residues long. Germline CDR1 SGHKS, CDR2 YYEKEE (reference sequence). V dropped 5 bases and J dropped 3 bases, with 17 bases sitting between them. The chain's CDR3 is CASSPPSLGYTEAFF. CDR3 bases: TGTGCCAGCAGTCCACCTTCTCTGGGGTACACTGAAGCTTTCTTT.

As to this clonotype: A read error is likely here: a far larger clone is one base away. The chain uses TRBV5-6 and TRBJ2-5; unclear D gene. The V and J ends lost 4 bases and 4 bases respectively, with 8 bases between them. The germline V gene encodes CDR1 SGHDT and CDR2 YYEEEE. CDR3 length: 12 residues. DNA of the CDR3: TGTGCCAGCAGCCTCAGTGTAGAGACCCAGTACTTC. Amino acid sequence: CASSLSVETQYF.

A note on this clonotype: Only one base separates this from a far larger clonotype, so it likely reflects a read error. The chain links TRBV4-1 to TRBJ2-5, with 7 bases lining up with TRBD1. Germline V gene lookup returns CDR1 MGHRA and CDR2 YSYEKL. CDR3 size: 13 residues. The CDR3 region is CAGSLGQRGTQYF. CDR3 DNA sequence: TGCGCCGGCAGCTTGGGACAGAGAGGGACCCAGTACTTC.

Worth noting for this clonotype: A read error may be the cause here, since a much bigger clone is one base away. The chain has TRBV12-3 or TRBV12-4 and TRBJ2-2; D possibly corresponds to TRBD2 (7 bases). The CDR3 is made up of 14 amino acids. CDR3 amino acids: CASSLDRLGGGLFF. CDR3 bases: TGTGCCAGCAGTTTAGACCGACTAGGGGGGGGGCTGTTTTTT.

J is TRBJ1-1 and V is TRBV20-1, with 11 nucleotides matching TRBD1. Germline CDR1 is DFQATT and CDR2 is SNEGSKA (reference sequence). CDR3 length: 15 residues. The ends lost 6 bases at V and 3 bases at J; junction bases unmatched: 9. The CDR3 DNA follows: TGCAGTGCCTGGACAGGGGGCTCAGAGGACACTGAAGCTTTCTTT. This sequence encodes CSAWTGGSEDTEAFF.

This clonotype was seen more than once but under ten times. J is TRBJ1-2 and V is TRBV6-1; D call uncertain. CDR3 length: 18 residues. The ends were cut back, 8 bases at V and 4 bases at J, with 29 bases in the middle. The V gene's germline CDR1 is MNHNS and CDR2 SASEGT. In DNA, the CDR3 is TGTGCCAGCGTGGCGGTCTCGTCTAGGGCAGCAGCTTTCTATGGCTACACCTTC. Translation gives CASVAVSSRAAAFYGYTF.

A word on this clonotype: An end of the junction differs from the germline gene, which may be a read error. The chain uses TRBV7-2 and TRBJ1-2, with 10 bases matching TRBD1. The CDR3 loop spans 15 amino acids. Germline-derived CDR1 and CDR2 are SGHTA and FQGNSA. The CDR3 bases are TGTGCCGGCAGCTTAGGAAGAGGGGACAGGGGTGGCTACACCTTC. Encoded protein: CAGSLGRGDRGGYTF.

V is TRBV7-2 and J is TRBJ2-7; 11 bases align to TRBD2. The CDR3 contains 15 residues. Trimming at V came to 2 bases and at J to 6 bases, leaving 6 bases not matched to a gene. Germline V lookup: CDR1 SGHTA, CDR2 FQGNSA. The CDR3 sequence is CASSLRSGRAPEQYF. The CDR3 DNA reads as TGTGCCAGCAGCTTACGTAGCGGGAGGGCCCCCGAGCAGTACTTC.

This clonotype was detected ten times or more. The rearrangement links TRBV20-1 to TRBJ2-5, with D uncertain. Trimming shortened V by 5 bases and J by 1 base, and 11 bases separated the two germline ends. This CDR3 has 13 amino acids. Germline V gene lookup returns CDR1 DFQATT and CDR2 SNEGSKA (reference sequence). In DNA, the CDR3 is TGCAGTGCTGGAGCTATTTTCCAAGAGACCCAGTACTTC. Its protein is CSAGAIFQETQYF.

This clonotype was observed at least ten times. The rearrangement links TRBV6-2 or TRBV6-3 to TRBJ1-1, with TRBD1 matching over 12 bases. The CDR3 covers 15 residues. In germline, CDR1 is MNHEY, CDR2 SVGEGT. The junction had 2 bases not matched to a gene; V was cut back by 2 bases and J by 4 bases. CDR3 amino acids: CASSYGTGGITEAFF. For the CDR3, the DNA is TGTGCCAGCAGTTACGGGACAGGGGGCATCACTGAAGCTTTCTTT.

The sample holds many counts of this clonotype. This sequence joins TRBV20-1 and TRBJ2-7, with no clear D. CDR3 length equals 13 residues. The V end lost 3 bases, the J end lost 3 bases, and 12 bases lay between the germline ends. The germline V gene encodes CDR1 DFQATT and CDR2 SNEGSKA (reference sequence). The CDR3 loop is CSASRRTIYEQYF. CDR3 in DNA: TGCAGTGCTAGTCGACGGACCATCTACGAGCAGTACTTC.

The chain has TRBV6-1 and TRBJ2-6; D gene unclear. The germline CDR1 and CDR2 sequences are MNHNS and SASEGT. V was cut by 8 bases and J by 0 bases, with 5 bases left in between. This CDR3 is 13 amino acids long. The CDR3 DNA reads as TGTGCCAGCGACACCTCTGGGGCCAACGTCCTGACTTTC. Protein: CASDTSGANVLTF.

This clonotype was counted ten times or more. The V gene is TRBV7-9, the J gene TRBJ2-3, with 7 bases that match TRBD1. The V segment lost 6 bases and the J segment 2 bases; nucleotides outside the gene matches: 11. Germline V gives CDR1 SEHNR, CDR2 FQNEAQ (reference sequence). CDR3 size: 16 residues. The CDR3 sequence is CASRLPGTDNTDTQYF. DNA for the CDR3: TGTGCCAGCAGACTCCCCGGGACAGATAACACAGATACGCAGTATTTT.

There are many counts of this clonotype. This chain uses TRBV7-2 with TRBJ2-3; no definite D call. V gave up 4 bases and J gave up 0 bases, with 14 bases separating them. The germline V gene encodes CDR1 SGHTA and CDR2 FQGNSA. The CDR3 runs to 16 residues. The CDR3 DNA reads as TGTGCCAGCAGCTGGGCCGCCCCATCTAGCACAGATACGCAGTATTTT. The encoded protein is CASSWAAPSSTDTQYF. Full variable domain (missing parts from reference TRBV7-2 and TRBJ2-3): GAGVSQSPSNKVTEKGKDVELRCDPISGHTALYWYRQSLGQGLEFLIYFQGNSAPDKSGLPSDRFSAERTGGSVSTLTIQRTQQEDSAVYLCASSWAAPSSTDTQYFGPGTRLTVL.